These 26 T cell receptor beta chains were all obtained from the same sample, sequenced in a study of blood T cell repertoires in COVID-19 (dated by TCRdb to 2020 to 2021). Libraries were prepared through the immunoSEQ multiplex PCR assay. Not all clones reach the TCRdb copy of this immuneACCESS table, which keeps in-frame sequences only. Checked studies attribute under half of the gap to unresolved V genes and leave the rest unexplained. The sample table records about 220,000 clones; roughly 84% of these occur just once. 3% to 4.5% of the sample lies in the top ten. Sequenced: peripheral blood. These receptors originate from a woman of 80 years or more with acute or convalescent COVID-19.

The chain combines TRBV10-1 with TRBJ2-7; TRBD1 is a possible D gene (5 bases). Germline CDR1 reads WNHNN; CDR2 reads SYGVQD (reference sequence). This CDR3 is 16 amino acids long. Trimming shortened V by 3 bases and J by 0 bases, and 15 bases separated the two germline ends. CDR3 sequence (DNA): TGCGCCAGCAGTGAATTAGGGGAAATGAGCTCCTACGAGCAGTACTTC. Its translation is CASSELGEMSSYEQYF.

The chain links TRBV2 to TRBJ2-1; tentative D call: TRBD2 (6 bases). Germline V gene sequence: CDR1 SNHLY, CDR2 FYNNEI. V lost 2 bases and J lost 3, with 11 bases in between. This CDR3 spans 15 amino acids. This CDR3 reads CASSESLANYNEQFF. CDR3 coding DNA: TGTGCCAGCAGTGAATCCCTAGCGAACTACAATGAGCAGTTCTTC. The full variable domain, rest sourced from reference TRBV2 and TRBJ2-1, is EPEVTQTPSHQVTQMGQEVILRCVPISNHLYFYWYRQILGQKVEFLVSFYNNEISEKSEIFDDQFSVERPDGSNFTLKIRSTKLEDSAMYFCASSESLANYNEQFFGPGTRLTVL.

This clone was seen a handful of times. The CDR3 loop reads CASRLPGQGNQPQHF. DNA for the CDR3: TGTGCCAGCAGGCTCCCGGGACAGGGCAATCAGCCCCAGCATTTT. The chain has TRBV6-1 and TRBJ1-5, with 8 positions matching TRBD1. The CDR3 is made up of 15 amino acids. The germline CDR1 and CDR2 sequences are MNHNS and SASEGT. The V segment lost 6 bases and the J segment 2 bases; nucleotides outside the gene matches: 6.

The rearrangement joins TRBV5-4 to TRBJ1-2; TRBD1 agrees at 8 bases. Germline V gene sequence: CDR1 SGHNT, CDR2 YYREEE (reference sequence). V gave up 3 bases and J gave up 5 bases; unmatched junction bases: 6. The CDR3 sequence is 14 residues long. This chain's CDR3 is CASSSDRGGYGYTF. The CDR3 DNA is TGTGCCAGCAGCTCAGACAGGGGCGGGTATGGCTACACCTTC.

The J gene is TRBJ1-1, the V gene TRBV7-3, with D possibly TRBD1 on 6 matching bases. Trimming left V 4 bases short and J 6 bases short, with 12 bases between. This CDR3 comprises 13 residues. Germline V gene lookup returns CDR1 SGHTA and CDR2 FQGTGA. The CDR3 coding sequence is TGTGCCAGCAGCTCCCAACAGGGCTCTGAAGCTTTCTTT. Translating gives CASSSQQGSEAFF.

The CDR3 nucleotides are TGCGCCAGCAGCCAAGATCGGTTAGCGGCAGATACGCAGTATTTT. It is translated as CASSQDRLAADTQYF. The chain joins TRBV4-1 to TRBJ2-3; D perhaps matches TRBD2 (6 bases). Germline CDR1 MGHRA, CDR2 YSYEKL. The CDR3 consists of 15 residues. V lost 0 bases, J lost 4 bases, and 11 bases lay in between.

The chain joins TRBV6-5 to TRBJ1-1; maybe TRBD1 (5 bases). V was pared by 0 bases and J by 0 bases, with 11 bases between. CDR1 is MNHEY and CDR2 is SVGAGI in the germline V gene. This CDR3 has 16 residues. CDR3 DNA: TGTGCCAGCAGTTACTCGCTGACAGTCATGAACACTGAAGCTTTCTTT. Translation gives CASSYSLTVMNTEAFF.

The chain has TRBV5-4 and TRBJ2-7; 9 nucleotides agree with TRBD1. CDR1 is SGHNT, CDR2 YYREEE, per germline (reference sequence). This CDR3 is built from 14 residues. The junction had 4 bases not matched to a gene; V was cut back by 2 bases and J by 4 bases. The CDR3 loop reads CASSFGTGLYEQYF. CDR3 in DNA: TGTGCCAGCAGCTTCGGGACAGGGCTTTACGAGCAGTACTTC.

V usage is TRBV11-2 and J usage is TRBJ2-7; 9 nucleotides align to TRBD1. With V trimmed by 3 bases and J by 8 bases, 14 bases remained unmatched. This CDR3 region has 16 residues. Germline V lookup: CDR1 SGHAT, CDR2 FQNNGV. CDR3 nucleotide sequence: TGTGCCAGCAGCTTTTCTGCCTGGACAGGGGATCCCAAGCAGTACTTC. As protein: CASSFSAWTGDPKQYF.

V gene TRBV5-4 combines with J gene TRBJ2-7; 15 nucleotides match TRBD2. The CDR3 is made up of 15 amino acids. The junction had 2 bases not matched to a gene; V was cut back by 3 bases and J by 4 bases. Germline loops: CDR1 SGHNT, CDR2 YYREEE (reference sequence). The CDR3 is CASSYGTSGGYEQYF. The CDR3 DNA is TGTGCCAGCAGCTATGGGACTAGCGGGGGGTACGAGCAGTACTTC.

The chain carries TRBV12-5 and TRBJ1-1; 8 positions match TRBD1. The CDR3 contains 17 residues. In germline, CDR1 is LGHNT, CDR2 FRNRAP. Trimming cost V 2 bases and J 0 bases; bases outside gene matches: 8. DNA for the CDR3: TGTGCTAGTGGTTTGTTTACGACAGGGGCCTTGAACACTGAAGCTTTCTTT. This codes for CASGLFTTGALNTEAFF.

The chain recombines TRBV28 with TRBJ1-2; no clear D. V lost 5 bases and J 9 bases, leaving 25 bases between the germline ends. The CDR3 totals 16 residues. CDR1 is MDHEN, CDR2 SYDVKM, per germline. CDR3: CASSLTQVPPLLRYTF. The CDR3 region has the DNA TGTGCCAGCAGTCTGACTCAAGTTCCCCCCCTTTTGCGCTACACCTTC.

V usage is TRBV13 and J usage is TRBJ2-7, with TRBD2 matching 12 bases. The CDR3 extends over 16 amino acids. V lost 5 bases and J lost 5; bases outside the gene matches: 10. The germline CDR1 and CDR2 sequences are PRHDT and FYEKMQ (reference sequence). CDR3 loop: CASSHRSSGGANEQYF. As DNA, the CDR3 is TGTGCCAGCAGCCATCGATCTAGCGGGGGGGCCAACGAGCAGTACTTC. The full variable domain, its missing parts supplied by reference TRBV13 and TRBJ2-7, is AAGVIQSPRHLIKEKRETATLKCYPIPRHDTVYWYQQGPGQDPQFLISFYEKMQSDKGSIPDRFSAQQFSDYHSELNMSSLELGDSALYFCASSHRSSGGANEQYFGPGTRLTVT.

The chain uses TRBV11-3 and TRBJ1-2; 8 nucleotides align to TRBD1. The trim removed 5 bases at V and 4 bases at J, leaving 6 bases unmatched. CDR1 and CDR2 from the germline V gene are SGHNT and YENEEA. This CDR3 region has 14 residues. For the CDR3, the DNA is TGTGCCAGCAGCATTACCGGGACAGGCTATGGCTACACCTTC. Amino acid sequence: CASSITGTGYGYTF.

The gene calls are TRBV5-1 and TRBJ2-3, with D possibly matching TRBD2 (7 bases). V dropped 1 base and J dropped 4 bases, with 13 bases sitting between them. This CDR3 region has 15 residues. CDR1 is SGHRS and CDR2 is YFSETQ in the germline V gene. The CDR3 nucleotides are TGCGCCAGCAGCTTGATGGGGGGGCTGCCAGATACGCAGTATTTT. Protein: CASSLMGGLPDTQYF. The whole variable domain, remainder taken from reference TRBV5-1 and TRBJ2-3, is KAGVTQTPRYLIKTRGQQVTLSCSPISGHRSVSWYQQTPGQGLQFLFEYFSETQRNKGNFPGRFSGRQFSNSRSEMNVSTLELGDSALYLCASSLMGGLPDTQYFGPGTRLTVL.

The chain combines TRBV4-1 with TRBJ2-5; D possibly corresponds to TRBD2 (5 bases). CDR1 MGHRA and CDR2 YSYEKL come from the germline V gene. V was cut by 6 bases and J by 2 bases, with 16 bases left in between. This CDR3 contains 15 residues. The CDR3 nucleotides are TGCGCCAGCAGGCTCAGTCCGGGGTCTCAAGAGACCCAGTACTTC. Translated: CASRLSPGSQETQYF.

The chain couples TRBV10-3 to TRBJ2-7, with TRBD1 as a possible D gene (6 bases). Germline assignment: CDR1 ENHRY and CDR2 SYGVKD. Trimming pared 10 bases from V and 1 base from J, leaving 14 bases between. The CDR3 covers 13 residues. Here the CDR3 DNA reads TGTGCCACTCAGGGGACGGAATCCTACGAGCAGTACTTC. It specifies CATQGTESYEQYF.

The gene calls are TRBV15 and TRBJ1-1, with a weak D call TRBD1 (5 bases). Germline CDR1 LNHNV, CDR2 YYDKDF (reference sequence). The CDR3 has 15 amino acids. V lost 1 base, J lost 6 bases, and 15 bases lay in between. The CDR3 nucleotides are TGTGCCACCAGCAGAGGGCAGGGCCTGGTCGCTGAAGCTTTCTTT. The encoded protein is CATSRGQGLVAEAFF. Together with reference TRBV15 and TRBJ1-1, the CDR3 gives the full variable domain: DAMVIQNPRYQVTQFGKPVTLSCSQTLNHNVMYWYQQKSSQAPKLLFHYYDKDFNNEADTPDNFQSRRPNTSFCFLDIRSPGLGDTAMYLCATSRGQGLVAEAFFGQGTRLTVV.

This clone has a handful of counts. V is TRBV7-2 and J is TRBJ2-7; 7 bases fit TRBD2. Germline trimming cut 3 bases from V and 7 bases from J; bases unmatched to any gene: 9. CDR1 SGHTA and CDR2 FQGNSA come from the germline V gene. This CDR3 region has 14 residues. CDR3 in amino acids: CASSLGLADWEQYF. The CDR3 DNA is TGTGCCAGCAGCTTGGGGCTAGCGGATTGGGAGCAGTACTTC.

V usage is TRBV7-2 and J usage is TRBJ2-7, with D perhaps matching TRBD2 (5 bases). CDR1 SGHTA and CDR2 FQGNSA come from the germline V gene. The length of the CDR3 is 15 residues. V was trimmed by 2 bases and J by 3 bases, leaving 14 bases between them. The CDR3, as DNA: TGTGCCAGCAGCTTAATGGACTCAAGGGACTACGAGCAGTACTTC. It codes for CASSLMDSRDYEQYF.

The chain joins TRBV30 to TRBJ1-1; a weak D match, TRBD1 (6 bases). Germline V gene data show CDR1 as GTSNPN and CDR2 as SVGIG (reference sequence). The CDR3 is 18 residues long. The V gene lost 0 bases and the J gene lost 1 base, with 21 bases spanning the gap. The CDR3 DNA reads as TGTGCCTGGAGTGTACAAGGACAGTCAAAAAGAGGGAACACTGAAGCTTTCTTT. Its translation is CAWSVQGQSKRGNTEAFF.

V usage is TRBV5-1 and J usage is TRBJ1-2; tentatively, D is TRBD1 (6 bases). Trimming left V 0 bases short and J 1 base short, with 10 bases between. The CDR3 covers 15 residues. Per germline, CDR1 SGHRS and CDR2 YFSETQ. The chain's CDR3 is CASSLEPQGNYGYTF. The CDR3 region has the DNA TGCGCCAGCAGCTTGGAACCACAGGGTAACTATGGCTACACCTTC.

This clone was seen more than once but under ten times. This chain's CDR3 is CASSLERVATYEQYF. Written as DNA, the CDR3 is TGTGCCAGCAGCTTAGAGCGAGTAGCGACCTACGAGCAGTACTTC. V and J are TRBV7-2 and TRBJ2-7; the D gene is possibly TRBD2 (5 bases). V lost 1 base and J 2 bases, leaving 12 bases between the germline ends. The CDR3 runs to 15 residues. Germline V gene lookup returns CDR1 SGHTA and CDR2 FQGNSA.

The sample holds one count of this clone. One end of the junction varies from germline; a read error may be responsible. The V call is TRBV2, the J call TRBJ2-1; 7 bases are shared with TRBD1. This CDR3 contains 15 residues. The V gene's germline CDR1 is SNHLY and CDR2 FYNNEI. This CDR3 is CASREGTARYTEQFF. CDR3 coding DNA: TGTGCCAGCAGGGAAGGGACAGCGCGGTACACTGAGCAGTTCTTC.

The rearrangement joins TRBV5-6 to TRBJ1-6; no clear D. V was shortened by 4 bases and J by 11 bases, with 13 bases between the two germline ends. In germline, CDR1 is SGHDT, CDR2 YYEEEE. This CDR3 contains 13 residues. The CDR3 spells CASSLTRNPPLHF. The CDR3 region has the DNA TGTGCCAGCAGCCTGACACGAAACCCACCCCTCCACTTT.

V usage is TRBV19 and J usage is TRBJ1-4; D gene ambiguous. The germline V gene encodes CDR1 LNHDA and CDR2 SQIVND (reference sequence). Trimming left V 4 bases short and J 7 bases short, with 10 bases between. The CDR3 runs 13 residues. The CDR3, as DNA: TGTGCCAGTAGTAACGGGATGGGTGAAAAACTGTTTTTT. Residues: CASSNGMGEKLFF.